These T cell receptor beta chains were read from a single sample in a study of blood T cell repertoires in COVID-19. Assay: immunoSEQ multiplex PCR; the TCRdb copy retains only in-frame clones and omits some. This sample has 200,000 to 250,000 clones; approximately 80% occur once, and the top ten carry 6.5% to 8.5%. Sequencing used PBMCs or T cells enriched from blood (not recorded which). Receptors were obtained from a woman aged 40 to 49 with acute COVID-19. CDR3s include the opening cysteine and the closing phenylalanine or tryptophan. The order of the fields is D gene, J gene, clone size, V gene, CDR3 protein, CDR3 DNA. The D gene is left open where the match is weak. Only part of the rows carry a size: once, few, many, or a class if the clone is expanded.

D: TRBD1; J: TRBJ1-4; size: NA; V: TRBV5-1; CDR3: CASSSQTGTNEKLFF; DNA: TGCGCCAGCAGCTCGCAGACAGGGACGAATGAAAAACTGTTTTTT
D: NA; J: TRBJ2-7; size: NA; V: TRBV2; CDR3: CASSESGHSYEQYF; DNA: TGTGCCAGCAGTGAATCAGGACACTCCTACGAGCAGTACTTC
D: TRBD2; J: TRBJ2-7; size: NA; V: TRBV20-1; CDR3: CSASRTPLADSYEQYF; DNA: TGCAGTGCTAGTAGGACCCCCCTAGCGGACTCCTACGAGCAGTACTTC
D: NA; J: TRBJ2-7; size: NA; V: TRBV6-5; CDR3: CASSYSIGEQYF; DNA: TGTGCCAGCAGTTACTCAATCGGCGAGCAGTACTTC
D: NA; J: TRBJ1-2; size: NA; V: TRBV30; CDR3: CAVLMGGEGLRGYTF; DNA: TGTGCCGTCCTTATGGGAGGGGAGGGGTTGCGTGGCTACACCTTC
D: TRBD1; J: TRBJ2-7; size: NA; V: TRBV6-1; CDR3: CASSASRPGTGKTYEQYF; DNA: TGTGCCAGCAGTGCCTCGAGACCCGGGACAGGGAAAACGTACGAGCAGTACTTC
D: NA; J: TRBJ1-2; size: NA; V: TRBV27; CDR3: CASRLGGRGYGYTF; DNA: TGTGCCAGCAGGCTCGGGGGGCGCGGCTATGGCTACACCTTC
D: TRBD1; J: TRBJ1-4; size: once; V: TRBV28; CDR3: CASSLWGKQGKSDEKLFF; DNA: TGTGCCAGCAGTTTATGGGGGAAACAGGGGAAGAGTGATGAAAAACTGTTTTTT
D: NA; J: TRBJ2-5; size: medium-sized; V: TRBV24-1; CDR3: CATSDSTDPGIQETQYF; DNA: TGTGCCACCAGTGACTCGACAGACCCCGGAATTCAAGAGACCCAGTACTTC
D: TRBD1; J: TRBJ2-1; size: NA; V: TRBV25-1; CDR3: CASSTPGQGFSYNEQFF; DNA: TGTGCCAGCAGTACCCCGGGACAGGGGTTCTCCTACAATGAGCAGTTCTTC
D: NA; J: TRBJ1-4; size: few; V: TRBV18; CDR3: CASSRTGTHQGGEKLFF; DNA: TGTGCCAGCTCTCGAACCGGGACCCACCAGGGAGGTGAAAAACTGTTTTTT
D: NA; J: TRBJ2-2; size: NA; V: TRBV27; CDR3: CASSLQQIAGELFF; DNA: TGTGCCAGCAGTTTACAACAGATTGCCGGGGAGCTGTTTTTT
D: NA; J: TRBJ1-6; size: once; V: TRBV5-1; CDR3: CASSPLRDNYNSPLHF; DNA: TGCGCCAGCAGCCCACTACGGGACAACTATAATTCACCCCTCCACTTT
D: TRBD1; J: TRBJ1-1; size: NA; V: TRBV9; CDR3: CASSTGQGGTEAFF; DNA: TGTGCCAGCAGCACGGGACAGGGGGGGACTGAAGCTTTCTTT
D: NA; J: TRBJ1-1; size: NA; V: TRBV7-9; CDR3: CASSLARAGTTEAFF; DNA: TGTGCCAGCAGCTTAGCCCGGGCGGGGACCACTGAAGCTTTCTTT
D: TRBD1; J: TRBJ1-6; size: few; V: TRBV30; CDR3: CALGRDRDNSPLHF; DNA: TGTGCCTTGGGGCGGGACAGGGATAATTCACCCCTCCACTTT
D: NA; J: TRBJ2-3; size: NA; V: TRBV5-4; CDR3: CASSPTPTDTQYF; DNA: TGTGCCAGCAGCCCTACTCCCACAGATACGCAGTATTTT
D: TRBD2; J: TRBJ2-1; size: NA; V: TRBV4-3; CDR3: CASSQGNLGLADYNEQFF; DNA: TGCGCCAGCAGCCAAGGAAACCTGGGACTAGCGGACTACAATGAGCAGTTCTTC
D: TRBD1; J: TRBJ1-5; size: few; V: TRBV6-5; CDR3: CASRDRGIITQHF; DNA: TGTGCCAGCCGGGACAGAGGAATCATAACCCAGCATTTT
D: TRBD1; J: TRBJ2-1; size: NA; V: TRBV19; CDR3: CASSISNGQAANEQFF; DNA: TGTGCCAGTAGTATCTCTAACGGACAGGCCGCCAATGAGCAGTTCTTC
D: NA; J: TRBJ2-3; size: once; V: TRBV10-2; CDR3: CASSEGASISTDTQYF; DNA: TGCGCCAGCAGTGAAGGGGCTTCTATTAGCACAGATACGCAGTATTTT
D: TRBD2; J: TRBJ2-1; size: NA; V: TRBV14; CDR3: CASSRLAEADNIRNEQFF; DNA: TGTGCCAGCAGCCGTCTAGCGGAGGCAGACAACATACGGAATGAGCAGTTCTTC
D: TRBD1; J: TRBJ2-3; size: NA; V: TRBV29-1; CDR3: CSVGGTGAPDTQYF; DNA: TGCAGCGTCGGAGGGACAGGGGCGCCAGATACGCAGTATTTT
D: NA; J: TRBJ2-3; size: NA; V: TRBV10-3; CDR3: CAINSGNPVADTQYF; DNA: TGTGCCATCAACTCAGGGAACCCCGTCGCAGATACGCAGTATTTT
D: TRBD1; J: TRBJ2-1; size: NA; V: TRBV18; CDR3: CASSPNRGSNEQFF; DNA: TGTGCCAGCTCACCAAACAGGGGGTCCAATGAGCAGTTCTTC